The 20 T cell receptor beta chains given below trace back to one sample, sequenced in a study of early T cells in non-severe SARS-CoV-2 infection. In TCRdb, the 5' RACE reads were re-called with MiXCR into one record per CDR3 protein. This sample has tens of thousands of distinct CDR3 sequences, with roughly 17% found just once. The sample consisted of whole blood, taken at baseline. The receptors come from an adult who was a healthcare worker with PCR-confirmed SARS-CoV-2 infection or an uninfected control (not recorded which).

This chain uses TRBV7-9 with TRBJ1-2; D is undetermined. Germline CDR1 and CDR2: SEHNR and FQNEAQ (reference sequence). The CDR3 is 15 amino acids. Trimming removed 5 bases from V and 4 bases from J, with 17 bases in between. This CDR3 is CASSQTTRSLYGYTF. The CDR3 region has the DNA TGTGCCAGCAGCCAAACAACTAGGAGCCTCTATGGCTACACCTTC.

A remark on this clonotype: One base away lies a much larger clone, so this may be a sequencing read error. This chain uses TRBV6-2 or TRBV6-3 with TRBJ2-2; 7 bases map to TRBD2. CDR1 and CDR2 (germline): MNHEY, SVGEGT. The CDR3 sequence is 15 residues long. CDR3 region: CASSGTIFNTGGLFF. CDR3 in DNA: TGTGCCAGCAGTGGGACTATCTTTAACACCGGGGGGCTGTTTTTT.

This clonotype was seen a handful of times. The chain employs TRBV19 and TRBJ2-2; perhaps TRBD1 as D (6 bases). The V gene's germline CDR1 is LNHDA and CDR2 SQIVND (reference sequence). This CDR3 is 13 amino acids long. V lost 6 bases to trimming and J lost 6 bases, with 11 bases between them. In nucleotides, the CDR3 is TGTGCCAGTAGACCACAGGGCCCCGGGGAGCTGTTTTTT. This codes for CASRPQGPGELFF.

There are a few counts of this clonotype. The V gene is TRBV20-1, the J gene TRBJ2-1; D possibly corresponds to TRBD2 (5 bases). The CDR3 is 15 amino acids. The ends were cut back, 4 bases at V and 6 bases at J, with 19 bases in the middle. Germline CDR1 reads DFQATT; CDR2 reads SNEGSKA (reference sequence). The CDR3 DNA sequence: TGCAGTGCTAATGGGGAGTGGGGAAATCCCAATGAGCAGTTCTTC. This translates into CSANGEWGNPNEQFF.

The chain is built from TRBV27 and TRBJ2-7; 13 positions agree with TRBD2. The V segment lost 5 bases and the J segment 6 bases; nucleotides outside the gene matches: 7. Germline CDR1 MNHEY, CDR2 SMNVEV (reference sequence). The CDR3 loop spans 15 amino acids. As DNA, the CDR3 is TGTGCCAGCAGTGACCGACTAGCGGGAGGCGGCGAGCAGTACTTC. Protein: CASSDRLAGGGEQYF.

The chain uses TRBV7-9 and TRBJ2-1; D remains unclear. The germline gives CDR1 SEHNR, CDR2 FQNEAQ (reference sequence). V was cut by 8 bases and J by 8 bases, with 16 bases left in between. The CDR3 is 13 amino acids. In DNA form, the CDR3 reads TGTGCCAGCTGTGACCCTTTGACATATGAGCAGTTCTTC. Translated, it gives CASCDPLTYEQFF.

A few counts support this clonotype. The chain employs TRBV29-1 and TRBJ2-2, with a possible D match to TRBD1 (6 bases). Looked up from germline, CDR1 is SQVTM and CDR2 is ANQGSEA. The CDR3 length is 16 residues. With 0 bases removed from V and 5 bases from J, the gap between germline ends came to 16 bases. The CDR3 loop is CSVEDHLRGKTGELFF. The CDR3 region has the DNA TGCAGCGTTGAAGATCATTTAAGGGGGAAAACCGGGGAGCTGTTTTTT.

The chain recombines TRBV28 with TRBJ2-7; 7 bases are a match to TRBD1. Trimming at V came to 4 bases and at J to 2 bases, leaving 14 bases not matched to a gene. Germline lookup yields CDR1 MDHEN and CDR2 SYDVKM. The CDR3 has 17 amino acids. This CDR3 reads CASSSEGGQDPTYEQYF. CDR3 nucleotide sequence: TGTGCCAGCAGTTCCGAGGGCGGACAGGACCCAACCTACGAGCAGTACTTC.

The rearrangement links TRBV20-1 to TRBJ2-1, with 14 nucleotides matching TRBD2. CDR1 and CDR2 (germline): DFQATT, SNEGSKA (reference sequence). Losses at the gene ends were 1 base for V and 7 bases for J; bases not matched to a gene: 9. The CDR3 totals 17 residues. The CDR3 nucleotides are TGCAGTGCTAGAGTTAGGGGACTAGCGGGAGAAGTAAATGAGCAGTTCTTC. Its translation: CSARVRGLAGEVNEQFF.

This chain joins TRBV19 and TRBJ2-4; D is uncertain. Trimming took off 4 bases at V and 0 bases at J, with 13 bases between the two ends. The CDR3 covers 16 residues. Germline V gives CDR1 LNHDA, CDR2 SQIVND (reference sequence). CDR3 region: CASSTQGILAKNIQYF. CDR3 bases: TGTGCCAGTAGTACCCAAGGGATTTTAGCCAAAAACATTCAGTACTTC.

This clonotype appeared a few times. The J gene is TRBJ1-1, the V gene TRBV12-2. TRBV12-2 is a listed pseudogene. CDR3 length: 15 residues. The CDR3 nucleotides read TGTGCAAGTCGCTTACAGTCCGGAAGAGACACTGAAGCTTTCTTT. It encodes CASRLQSGRDTEAFF.

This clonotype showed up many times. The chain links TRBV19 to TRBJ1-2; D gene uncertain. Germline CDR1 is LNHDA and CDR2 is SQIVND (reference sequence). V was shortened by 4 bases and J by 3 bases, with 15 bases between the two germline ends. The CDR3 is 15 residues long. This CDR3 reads CASSRAGPGDYGYTF. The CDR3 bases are TGTGCCAGTAGTAGGGCAGGCCCCGGAGACTATGGCTACACCTTC. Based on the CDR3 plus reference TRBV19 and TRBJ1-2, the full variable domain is DGGITQSPKYLFRKEGQNVTLSCEQNLNHDAMYWYRQDPGQGLRLIYYSQIVNDFQKGDIAEGYSVSREKKESFPLTVTSAQKNPTAFYLCASSRAGPGDYGYTFGSGTRLTVV.

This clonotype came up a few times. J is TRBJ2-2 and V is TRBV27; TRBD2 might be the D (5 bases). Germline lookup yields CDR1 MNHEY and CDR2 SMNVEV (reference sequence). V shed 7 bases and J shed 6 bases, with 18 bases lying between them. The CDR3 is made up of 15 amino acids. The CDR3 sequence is CASTYSVRAPGELFF. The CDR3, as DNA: TGTGCCAGCACCTATAGCGTTAGAGCCCCCGGGGAGCTGTTTTTT.

The CDR3: CASSSGRGYEQYF. CDR3 nucleotide sequence: TGTGCCAGCAGCTCGGGGCGGGGCTACGAGCAGTACTTC. This chain joins TRBV11-2 and TRBJ2-7; TRBD2 might be the D (6 bases). CDR3 size: 13 residues. In germline, CDR1 is SGHAT, CDR2 FQNNGV. V was pared by 4 bases and J by 3 bases, with 10 bases between.

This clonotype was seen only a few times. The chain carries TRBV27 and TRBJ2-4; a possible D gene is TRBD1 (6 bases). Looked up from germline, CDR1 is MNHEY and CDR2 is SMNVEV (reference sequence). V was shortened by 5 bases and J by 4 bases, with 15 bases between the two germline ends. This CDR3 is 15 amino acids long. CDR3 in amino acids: CASSPGWGPKNIQYF. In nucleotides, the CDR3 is TGTGCCAGCAGTCCAGGGTGGGGGCCTAAAAACATTCAGTACTTC.

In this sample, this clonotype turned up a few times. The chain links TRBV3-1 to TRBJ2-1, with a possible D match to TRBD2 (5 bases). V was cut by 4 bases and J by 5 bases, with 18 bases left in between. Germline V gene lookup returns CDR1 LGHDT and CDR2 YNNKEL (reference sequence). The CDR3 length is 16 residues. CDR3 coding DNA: TGTGCCAGCAGCCCAGGCGGCGGAGGAGCAGACAATGAGCAGTTCTTC. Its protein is CASSPGGGGADNEQFF.

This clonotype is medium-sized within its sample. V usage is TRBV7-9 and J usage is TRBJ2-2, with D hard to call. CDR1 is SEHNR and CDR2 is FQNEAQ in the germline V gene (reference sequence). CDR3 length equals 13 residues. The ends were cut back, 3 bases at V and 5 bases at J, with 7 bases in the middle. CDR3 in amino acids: CASSFSGTGELFF. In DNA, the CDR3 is TGTGCCAGCAGCTTTAGTGGAACCGGGGAGCTGTTTTTT.

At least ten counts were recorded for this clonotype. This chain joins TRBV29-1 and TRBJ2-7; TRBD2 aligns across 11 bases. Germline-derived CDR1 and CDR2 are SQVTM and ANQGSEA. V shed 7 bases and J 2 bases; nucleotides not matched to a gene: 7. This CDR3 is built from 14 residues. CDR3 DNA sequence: TGCAGCGGATTAGCGGGAGGGCCTCCCTACGAGCAGTACTTC. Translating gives CSGLAGGPPYEQYF.

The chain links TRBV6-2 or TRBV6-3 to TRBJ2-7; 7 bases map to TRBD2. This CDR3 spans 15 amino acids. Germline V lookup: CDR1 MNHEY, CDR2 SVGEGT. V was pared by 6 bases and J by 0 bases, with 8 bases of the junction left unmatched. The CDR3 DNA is TGTGCCAGCAGCCGGGGCGGGACTATCTCCTACGAGCAGTACTTC. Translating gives CASSRGGTISYEQYF.

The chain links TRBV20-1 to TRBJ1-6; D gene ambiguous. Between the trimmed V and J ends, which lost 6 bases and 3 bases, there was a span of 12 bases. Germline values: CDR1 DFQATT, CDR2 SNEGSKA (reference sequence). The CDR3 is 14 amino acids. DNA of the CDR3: TGCAGTGCACCGGACTGGATCTATAATTCACCCCTCCACTTT. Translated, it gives CSAPDWIYNSPLHF.